These T cell receptor beta chains were read from a single sample in a study of T cell changes during pregnancy in multiple sclerosis. Sequencing was performed with immunoSEQ multiplex PCR; in TCRdb, only in-frame clones are kept and a portion is missing. Altogether 100,000 or so clones are present, around nine tenths being singletons, with the ten largest covering roughly 0.79%. The sequenced sample was peripheral blood, obtained in the second trimester of pregnancy. Receptors were obtained from a female donor in good health, enrolled as a control in a pregnancy study. CDR3s include the opening cysteine and the closing phenylalanine or tryptophan. The D gene is left open where the match is weak. Not all rows give a size; the values are once, few, many and, for expanded clones, a class.

>TRBD2|.|TRBV4-3|TRBJ2-4
TGCGCCAGCAGCCAACTAGCGGGATATAGGGGCAAAAACATTCAGTACTTC
CASSQLAGYRGKNIQYF
>TRBD2|.|TRBV28|TRBJ2-1
TGTGCCAGCAGTCTAGCGGGAGAAGGGTACAATGAGCAGTTCTTC
CASSLAGEGYNEQFF
>.|.|TRBV27|TRBJ2-1
TGTGCCAGCGGAGTCGGCCTCAATGAGCAGTTCTTC
CASGVGLNEQFF
>TRBD2|.|TRBV28|TRBJ2-7
TGTGCCAGCAGCGGAGCGGGAGGGGGATCCTACGAGCAGTACTTC
CASSGAGGGSYEQYF
>.|.|TRBV11-3|TRBJ2-3
TGTGCCAGCAGCTTAAGGAGCGGAGGAGCAGATACGCAGTATTTT
CASSLRSGGADTQYF
>.|.|TRBV5-6|TRBJ1-1
TGTGCCAGCAGCTTCGGTATGAACACTGAAGCTTTCTTT
CASSFGMNTEAFF
>.|.|TRBV5-1|TRBJ2-5
TGCGCCAGCAGCTTGGCCGCAGCGGTCCAAGAGACCCAGTACTTC
CASSLAAAVQETQYF
>.|.|TRBV7-8|TRBJ1-2
TGTGCCAGCAGCTTAGCAGGACTGGGCTATGGCTACACCTTC
CASSLAGLGYGYTF
>TRBD2|.|TRBV10-1|TRBJ2-5
TGCGCCAGCAGTGAAGGGACTAGCGGGAGGGCCGGGGAGACCCAGTACTTC
CASSEGTSGRAGETQYF
>.|.|TRBV10-3|TRBJ1-3
TGTGCCCCCCGAGACAGGTTCCTCGGAAACACCATATATTTT
CAPRDRFLGNTIYF
>.|.|TRBV9|TRBJ2-1
TGTGCCAGCAGCGTACGGGCCAGGGAAAACAATGAGCAGTTCTTC
CASSVRARENNEQFF
>TRBD1|.|TRBV13|TRBJ2-7
TGTGCCAGCAGCCCCCGGACAGGGGGCACCTACGAGCAGTACTTC
CASSPRTGGTYEQYF
>.|.|TRBV4-2|TRBJ1-2
TGTGCCAGCAGCCAAGCGAACAGGGAAAATGGCTACACCTTC
CASSQANRENGYTF
>TRBD1|few|TRBV15|TRBJ1-6
TGTGCCACCAGCAGAGTTATCGGGACAGGGGGAAGTTCACCCCTCCACTTT
CATSRVIGTGGSSPLHF
>.|.|TRBV7-2|TRBJ1-1
TGTGCCAGCAGCCTCCGTCAGGGCTCGAACACTGAAGCTTTCTTT
CASSLRQGSNTEAFF
>TRBD1|once|TRBV30|TRBJ1-5
TGTGCCTGGAGTTCAGACAGGGTTAGCAATCAGCCCCAGCATTTT
CAWSSDRVSNQPQHF
>.|.|TRBV15|TRBJ2-1
TGTGCCACCAGCAGAGTGGCAGCGAGCTCCTACAATGAGCAGTTCTTC
CATSRVAASSYNEQFF
>.|.|TRBV5-4|TRBJ1-1
TGTGCCAGCAGCCTCGCAGTATGGGGGAGGCGACAAGCTTTCTTT
CASSLAVWGRRQAFF
>TRBD1|.|TRBV7-2|TRBJ1-5
TGTGCCAGCAGCTCCGACAGGGGGCCATATCGACCCCAGCATTTT
CASSSDRGPYRPQHF
>TRBD1|.|TRBV7-9|TRBJ1-2
TGTGCCAGCAGCTTAGGGACAGGGAACTATGGCTACACCTTC
CASSLGTGNYGYTF
>TRBD1|.|TRBV19|TRBJ1-4
TGTGCCAGTAGTGGAGGGGTTGAGACAGGGGGTGGAAAACTGTTTTTT
CASSGGVETGGGKLFF
>.|.|TRBV7-2|TRBJ1-5
TGTGCCAGCAGCTTAGGAGGGAGTCAGCCCCAGCATTTT
CASSLGGSQPQHF
>TRBD1|few|TRBV28|TRBJ1-2
TGTGCCAGCAGTTGGCGGGACAGGGAAGTTAGTGGCTACACCTTC
CASSWRDREVSGYTF
>.|.|TRBV9|TRBJ2-2
TGTGCCAGCAGCGGCGCCGGGATGAACACCGGGGAGCTGTTTTTT
CASSGAGMNTGELFF
>TRBD1|.|TRBV5-4|TRBJ2-3
TGTGCCAGCAGCCGGGACAGGGGGACAGATACGCAGTATTTT
CASSRDRGTDTQYF
>.|few|TRBV7-9|TRBJ1-1
TGTGCCAGCAGCTCCCCACAGGGCGGCACTGAAGCTTTCTTT
CASSSPQGGTEAFF
>TRBD1|.|TRBV19|TRBJ2-5
TGTGCCAGTAGTTTGTCCGGGACAGGGCGAGAGACCCAGTACTTC
CASSLSGTGRETQYF
>.|.|TRBV30|TRBJ1-2
TGTGCCTGGAATCAGGGGATTACTGATGGCTACACCTTC
CAWNQGITDGYTF
>.|once|TRBV27|TRBJ2-1
TGTGCCAGTAGTTTAGGAGCTTCCTACAATGAGCAGTTCTTC
CASSLGASYNEQFF
>TRBD2|.|TRBV5-1|TRBJ2-5
TGCGCCAGCAGCTTGATCTCTAGCGGGGGGCCGTACCAAGAGACCCAGTACTTC
CASSLISSGGPYQETQYF
>.|.|TRBV18|TRBJ1-1
TGTGCCAGCTCACCAGACAGAGCCATGAACACTGAAGCTTTCTTT
CASSPDRAMNTEAFF
>TRBD2|.|TRBV5-1|TRBJ2-7
TGCGCCAGCAGCTCGGTCGGACCGGGGGGCGAGCAGTACTTC
CASSSVGPGGEQYF
>TRBD1|.|TRBV5-4|TRBJ2-7
TGTGCCAGCAGCCCCGGGACAGGGCCCTACGAGCAGTACTTC
CASSPGTGPYEQYF
>TRBD1|.|TRBV10-3|TRBJ2-7
TGTGCCATCAGGGGACAGTCTCAATCCTACGAGCAGTACTTC
CAIRGQSQSYEQYF
>.|.|TRBV19|TRBJ1-5
TGTGCCAGTAGTATCAGGTATCAGCCCCAGCATTTT
CASSIRYQPQHF
>TRBD2|once|TRBV7-9|TRBJ2-3
TGTGCCAGCAGCTTAGCAACTAGCGGGGGTAGCACAGATACGCAGTATTTT
CASSLATSGGSTDTQYF
>.|few|TRBV4-1|TRBJ1-5
TGCGCCAGCAGCGGGCGGGGAAGTCAGCCCCAGCATTTT
CASSGRGSQPQHF
>TRBD1|.|TRBV6-5|TRBJ1-4
TGTGCCAGCAGACGGGACAGGAATAATGAAAAACTGTTTTTT
CASRRDRNNEKLFF
>.|few|TRBV9|TRBJ2-2
TGTGCCAGCAGCGTAGAAGAGGGTTACACCGGGGAGCTGTTTTTT
CASSVEEGYTGELFF
>.|few|TRBV7-9|TRBJ2-1
TGTGCCAGCAGCTTAGCCGACAATGAGCAGTTCTTC
CASSLADNEQFF
>.|.|TRBV5-4|TRBJ1-3
TGTGCCAGCAGCTTCTCGGACAGCCGAAACACCATATATTTT
CASSFSDSRNTIYF
>.|.|TRBV13|TRBJ1-2
TGTGCCAGCAGCTTAGAAGACAACTTTAACTATGGCTACACCTTC
CASSLEDNFNYGYTF
>.|.|TRBV6-5|TRBJ1-2
TGTGCCAGCAGTCGTACAGGGTTCGGTAACTATGGCTACACCTTC
CASSRTGFGNYGYTF
>.|.|TRBV6-5|TRBJ2-3
TGTGCCAGCAGTTACGGTAGCGGTTGGGGTGATACGCAGTATTTT
CASSYGSGWGDTQYF
>.|.|TRBV5-6|TRBJ1-1
TGTGCCAGCAGCTTGGCCGACAGATACACTGAAGCTTTCTTT
CASSLADRYTEAFF
>.|.|TRBV7-9|TRBJ1-1
TGTGCCAGCAGCTTAACAGGGACGTACACTGAAGCTTTCTTT
CASSLTGTYTEAFF
>.|.|TRBV29-1|TRBJ2-2
TGCAGCGTTAAAGGGAGAACCGGGGAGCTGTTTTTT
CSVKGRTGELFF
>TRBD2|.|TRBV11-2|TRBJ2-3
TGTGCCAGCAGCTTAGCTCTAGCGGCAGATACGCAGTATTTT
CASSLALAADTQYF
>TRBD1|.|TRBV11-3|TRBJ1-4
TGTGCCAGCAGCCCTACAGGGGGACCAAATGAAAAACTGTTTTTT
CASSPTGGPNEKLFF
>.|.|TRBV21-1|TRBJ2-7
TGTGCCAGCAGCAAAAGGAAAGGGGACAGGATCCCCTACGAGCAGTACTTC
CASSKRKGDRIPYEQYF
>.|.|TRBV5-1|TRBJ2-2
TGCGCCAGCAGCTTGGAGGGACACGCTAACACCGGGGAGCTGTTTTTT
CASSLEGHANTGELFF
>TRBD1|.|TRBV6-5|TRBJ2-7
TGTGCCAGCAGTCCGACAGGGGGCTTGTACGAGCAGTACTTC
CASSPTGGLYEQYF
>.|.|TRBV11-3|TRBJ2-1
TGTGCCAGCAGCTTAGATCCGGGGGCCTACAATGAGCAGTTCTTC
CASSLDPGAYNEQFF
>TRBD2|.|TRBV5-1|TRBJ2-7
TGCGCCAGCAGCTTGGGTAGCGGGGGACCTTACGAGCAGTACTTC
CASSLGSGGPYEQYF
>TRBD1|.|TRBV5-4|TRBJ1-3
TGTGCCAGCAGCTTGGGAGACAGGGCTGGAAACACCATATATTTT
CASSLGDRAGNTIYF